The rows below give T cell receptor beta chains drawn from one sample of a study of blood T cell repertoires in COVID-19. Assay used: immunoSEQ multiplex PCR; TCRdb lists only in-frame clones, some missing. This table has 95,000 to 100,000 clones, approximately 92% appearing once. Input material: peripheral blood. These receptors all come from a man between 45 and 60 years old with active COVID-19. CDR3s include the opening cysteine and the closing phenylalanine or tryptophan. D genes are given only for firm matches.

V	J	D	DNA	CDR3
TRBV30	TRBJ1-5	NA	TGTGCCTGGAGTGATACAGGTACAAATCAGCCCCAGCATTTT	CAWSDTGTNQPQHF
TRBV7-2	TRBJ1-5	NA	TGTGCCAGCAGCTTAGTGGGCTCTCAGCCCCAGCATTTT	CASSLVGSQPQHF
TRBV5-1	TRBJ2-7	NA	TGCGCCAGCAGCTCCCAAACGGGATCCTACGAGCAGTACTTC	CASSSQTGSYEQYF
TRBV3-1/TRBV3-2	TRBJ2-1	NA	TGTGCCAGCAGCCAATATCCAGGGAATGAGCAGTTCTTC	CASSQYPGNEQFF
TRBV5-1	TRBJ1-4	TRBD1	TGCGCCAGCAGCTTGAATCCGGGACAGGGGGAGGAAAAACTGTTTTTT	CASSLNPGQGEEKLFF
TRBV28	TRBJ2-7	TRBD1	TGTGCCAGCAGTCTAGGGGCCCTACAGGGGGCTGAGCAGTACTTC	CASSLGALQGAEQYF
TRBV28	TRBJ2-7	TRBD1	TGTGCCAGCAGTTCCGACAGGGACTCCTACGAGCAGTACTTC	CASSSDRDSYEQYF
TRBV2	TRBJ1-2	NA	TGTGCCAGCAGAGACCAGGGGACCAACTATGGCTACACCTTC	CASRDQGTNYGYTF
TRBV6-5	TRBJ1-2	NA	TGTGCCAGCAGTTACGAGACTAACTATGGCTACACCTTC	CASSYETNYGYTF
TRBV15	TRBJ2-2	TRBD2	TGTGCCACCAGCAGACTAGCGGGAGTCGGCGGGGAGCTGTTTTTT	CATSRLAGVGGELFF
TRBV7-6	TRBJ2-3	NA	TGTGCCAGCAGATCTACTCCGCTACGCACAGATACGCAGTATTTT	CASRSTPLRTDTQYF
TRBV5-1	TRBJ2-7	TRBD2	TGCGCCAGCAGCTTGGCCGCTAGCGGGACGTTCGAGCAGTACTTC	CASSLAASGTFEQYF
TRBV10-3	TRBJ2-5	NA	TGTGCCATCAGTGAGTCGGACGGGGGGCTTGAGACCCAGTACTTC	CAISESDGGLETQYF
TRBV3-1/TRBV3-2	TRBJ2-2	TRBD2	TGTGCCAGCAGCCAAGTAGTAGCGGGAGTCCGGGACACCGGGGAGCTGTTTTTT	CASSQVVAGVRDTGELFF